One and the same sample provided the 14 T cell receptor beta chains below, sequenced in a study of CXCR3-negative and CXCR3-positive naive CD8 T cells. Findings and caveats of the study: Higher TRB CDR3 hydrophobicity marked CXCR3-positive naive cells relative to CXCR3-negative naive cells.

Which antigens these TCRs recognize remains unknown. The method, 5' RACE with UMI labels, was used to prepare the TRB cDNA libraries. TCRdb reanalyzed the 5' RACE reads, giving one entry per CDR3 protein sequence and no DNA. This sample's clone table lists 55,000 to 75,000 distinct CDR3 sequences. The specimen was naive CXCR3+ CD8+ T cells from blood. Subset defined: CD45RO-CCR7+CD27+CD95- naive CD8+ T cells expressing CXCR3 (TNR3+). Every receptor here comes from a human donor in good health. Some clones in this sample may be carry-over from other donors' samples.

This sequence joins TRBV6-2 or TRBV6-3 and TRBJ2-1. CDR1 is MNHEY, CDR2 SVGEGT, per germline. CDR3 size: 12 residues. The CDR3 spells CASSARRDEQFF.

CDR3 amino acids: CASTPDTVQPYGYTF. The chain recombines TRBV7-8 with TRBJ1-2. Germline CDR1 and CDR2: SGHVS and FQNEAQ. This CDR3 contains 15 residues.

This chain connects TRBV9 to TRBJ2-1; TCRdb names TRBD2, which stays unverified in the absence of DNA. This CDR3 is 12 amino acids long. Looked up from germline, CDR1 is SGDLS and CDR2 is YYNGEE. The CDR3 region is CASSVIAGEQFF. The complete variable domain, with remaining parts taken from reference TRBV9 and TRBJ2-1, reads DSGVTQTPKHLITATGQRVTLRCSPRSGDLSVYWYQQSLDQGLQFLIQYYNGEERAKGNILERFSAQQFPDLHSELNLSSLELGDSALYFCASSVIAGEQFFGPGTRLTVL.

This chain joins TRBV15 and TRBJ1-5; checking the TCRdb D call of TRBD1 is not possible without DNA. The CDR3 consists of 19 residues. Germline CDR1 and CDR2: LNHNV and YYDKDF (reference sequence). CDR3 loop: CATSLPGRGADLSNQPQHF. Looking up the rest from reference TRBV15 and TRBJ1-5 gives the full variable domain: DAMVIQNPRYQVTQFGKPVTLSCSQTLNHNVMYWYQQKSSQAPKLLFHYYDKDFNNEADTPDNFQSRRPNTSFCFLDIRSPGLGDTAMYLCATSLPGRGADLSNQPQHFGDGTRLSIL.

This chain links TRBV4-3 with TRBJ2-1; TCRdb returns TRBD2, unconfirmable since there is no DNA. Germline assignment: CDR1 LGHNA and CDR2 YSLEER. This CDR3 is built from 20 residues. This chain's CDR3 is CASSQGPGTSGGPLYNEQFF.

This chain links TRBV7-9 with TRBJ1-1; TCRdb's D call of TRBD1 is untestable without DNA. Germline CDR1 is SEHNR and CDR2 is FQNEAQ (reference sequence). The CDR3 is 14 residues long. CDR3 sequence reads: CASTPGGGDTEAFF.

The chain recombines TRBV7-2 with TRBJ1-6; TCRdb selects TRBD1, and the lack of DNA leaves this call unchecked. CDR1 SGHTA and CDR2 FQGNSA come from the germline V gene. The CDR3 contains 15 residues. CDR3 amino acids: CASSSTGSIYSPLHF.

The J gene is TRBJ2-5, the V gene TRBV29-1; the TCRdb D gene call, TRBD2, has no DNA to confirm it. The CDR3 runs to 12 residues. The germline V gene has CDR1 SQVTM and CDR2 ANQGSEA. The CDR3 sequence: CSVGLEGETQYF.

CDR3 protein: CASSKEGMGGSYEQYF. The V and J genes are TRBV4-1 and TRBJ2-7; the TCRdb D gene call, TRBD1, has no DNA to confirm it. Per germline, CDR1 MGHRA and CDR2 YSYEKL. The length of the CDR3 is 16 residues.

The CDR3 region is CASSDAGEAFF. The J gene is TRBJ1-1, the V gene TRBV2. The germline V gene has CDR1 SNHLY and CDR2 FYNNEI. This CDR3 contains 11 residues.

The genes are TRBV4-3 and TRBJ1-4; TCRdb returns TRBD1, unconfirmable since there is no DNA. The CDR3 has 16 residues. Germline values: CDR1 LGHNA, CDR2 YSLEER. The CDR3 spells CASSQGGQYTNEKLFF.

The chain employs TRBV27 and TRBJ1-5; without DNA, the TCRdb call of TRBD1 cannot be checked. This CDR3 spans 14 amino acids. Germline CDR1 and CDR2: MNHEY and SMNVEV (reference sequence). CDR3 region: CASTQGGPNQPQHF.

The gene calls are TRBV6-2 or TRBV6-3 and TRBJ2-7; TCRdb calls TRBD1, which cannot be checked without DNA. Looked up from germline, CDR1 is MNHEY and CDR2 is SVGEGT. The CDR3 contains 15 residues. The CDR3 reads CASTYTDRYSYEQYF.

The chain employs TRBV6-2 or TRBV6-3 and TRBJ2-5; TCRdb's D call, TRBD2, is unchecked because there is no DNA. The CDR3 is 12 amino acids. Germline V lookup: CDR1 MNHEY, CDR2 SVGEGT. CDR3 residues: CASRRLAETQYF.